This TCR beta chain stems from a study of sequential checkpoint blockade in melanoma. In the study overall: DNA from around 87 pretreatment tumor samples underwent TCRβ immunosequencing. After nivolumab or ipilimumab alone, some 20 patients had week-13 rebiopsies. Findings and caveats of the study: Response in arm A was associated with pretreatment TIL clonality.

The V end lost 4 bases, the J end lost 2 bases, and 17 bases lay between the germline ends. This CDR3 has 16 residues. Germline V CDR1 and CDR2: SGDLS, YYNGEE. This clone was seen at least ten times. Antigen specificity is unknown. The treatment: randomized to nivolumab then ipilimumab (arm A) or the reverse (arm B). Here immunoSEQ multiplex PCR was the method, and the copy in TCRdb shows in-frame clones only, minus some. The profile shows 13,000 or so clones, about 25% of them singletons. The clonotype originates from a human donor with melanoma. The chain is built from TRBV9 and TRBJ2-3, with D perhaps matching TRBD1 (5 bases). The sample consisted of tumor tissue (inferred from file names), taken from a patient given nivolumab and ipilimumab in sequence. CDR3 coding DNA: TGTGCCAGCAGCTTAGGGTTGACAGCTAACACAGATACGCAGTATTTT. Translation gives CASSLGLTANTDTQYF.